A selection of T cell receptor beta chains follows, all from one sample in a study of identical twins. From the 5' RACE reads, TCRdb called clonotypes with MiXCR, one entry per CDR3 protein. The sample yields under 1 million distinct CDR3 sequences, approximately 13% seen once. These sequences were also reported in another study, on yellow fever vaccine responses in identical twins.

The sample taken for sequencing was PBMCs. Receptors originate from a woman aged 18 to 35 in good health. Each CDR3 is given with its conserved first and last residue. A D gene is named only where the DNA matches it firmly. Clone size appears in some rows only: once, few, many, or a class for an expanded clone.

J	D	length	V	size	CDR3	DNA
TRBJ2-1	.	13	TRBV20-1	many	CSARDKTYNEQFF	TGCAGTGCTAGGGACAAGACCTACAATGAGCAGTTCTTC
TRBJ2-1	.	11	TRBV29-1	many	CSVENGNEQFF	TGCAGCGTTGAAAATGGGAATGAGCAGTTCTTC
TRBJ2-1	TRBD1	17	TRBV7-8	.	CASSLRHPGQGSLEQFF	TGTGCCAGCAGCTTAAGGCATCCGGGACAGGGGTCCCTTGAGCAGTTCTTC
TRBJ2-1	TRBD2	17	TRBV7-9	.	CASSSSLTSGTHNEQFF	TGTGCCAGCAGCTCCAGCTTGACTAGCGGGACCCACAATGAGCAGTTCTTC
TRBJ2-2	TRBD2	15	TRBV19	few	CASSTRAGVGGELFF	TGTGCCAGTAGTACTCGAGCGGGAGTAGGCGGGGAGCTGTTTTTT
TRBJ2-1	.	14	TRBV12-3/TRBV12-4	.	CASRLKDLYNEQFF	TGTGCCAGCAGGTTAAAGGACCTGTACAATGAGCAGTTCTTC
TRBJ2-1	.	16	TRBV4-1	.	CASSQAPDRLNNEQFF	TGCGCCAGCAGCCAAGCCCCCGACAGGCTGAACAATGAGCAGTTCTTC
TRBJ2-7	.	13	TRBV28	few	CARPPAPLYEQYF	TGTGCCCGACCCCCGGCCCCCCTCTACGAGCAGTACTTC
TRBJ1-2	.	20	TRBV11-2	few	CASSFTPSKREEHFNYGYTF	TGTGCCAGCAGCTTTACCCCAAGTAAGCGTGAAGAACACTTTAACTATGGCTACACCTTC
TRBJ1-5	.	15	TRBV28	few	CASIRSGLGGQPQHF	TGTGCCAGCATCCGTTCGGGACTCGGGGGGCAGCCCCAGCATTTT
TRBJ2-1	.	12	TRBV28	many	CASSSPPNEQFF	TGTGCCAGCAGTTCGCCCCCCAATGAGCAGTTCTTC
TRBJ2-2	TRBD1	16	TRBV7-8	.	CASSVPGGWDTGELFF	TGTGCCAGCAGCGTCCCAGGGGGATGGGACACCGGGGAGCTGTTTTTT
TRBJ2-1	TRBD2	14	TRBV2	few	CASSASGGAREQFF	TGTGCCAGCAGTGCCAGCGGGGGGGCTCGGGAGCAGTTCTTC
TRBJ2-3	TRBD2	17	TRBV7-6	.	CASSKTSGSPVTDTQYF	TGTGCCAGCAGCAAAACAAGCGGGAGTCCTGTCACAGATACGCAGTATTTT
TRBJ2-1	.	12	TRBV12-3/TRBV12-4	few	CASRRGVNEQFF	TGTGCCAGCCGAAGAGGGGTCAATGAGCAGTTCTTC
TRBJ2-7	.	14	TRBV12-3/TRBV12-4	few	CASSLGTATYEQYF	TGTGCCAGCAGTCTTGGGACTGCCACCTACGAGCAGTACTTC
TRBJ1-4	TRBD1	16	TRBV4-1	few	CASSQPMTGGGEKLFF	TGCGCCAGCAGCCAACCTATGACAGGGGGTGGTGAAAAACTGTTTTTT
TRBJ2-7	TRBD2	17	TRBV7-9	.	CASSHRTSGRGSYEQYF	TGTGCCAGCAGCCATCGGACTAGCGGGAGAGGGTCCTACGAGCAGTACTTC
TRBJ2-3	TRBD2	16	TRBV6-1	.	CASSETSGGRTDTQYF	TGTGCCAGCAGCGAAACTAGCGGGGGGCGCACAGATACGCAGTATTTT
TRBJ1-1	.	17	TRBV15	.	CATSSPMGGRGRTEAFF	TGTGCCACCAGCAGTCCGATGGGGGGACGAGGACGCACTGAAGCTTTCTTT
TRBJ2-1	TRBD1	17	TRBV3-1	many	CASSPYRGLSSYNEQFF	TGTGCCAGCAGCCCCTACAGGGGTCTTAGCTCCTACAATGAGCAGTTCTTC
TRBJ2-3	.	12	TRBV7-9	.	CASYGETDTQYF	TGTGCCAGCTACGGGGAGACAGATACGCAGTATTTT
TRBJ2-7	TRBD2	15	TRBV7-3	.	CASSLRGGDPYEQYF	TGTGCCAGCAGCTTAAGGGGGGGGGACCCCTACGAGCAGTACTTC
TRBJ1-2	.	14	TRBV5-1	many	CASSLLGDLGGYTF	TGCGCCAGCAGCTTGTTGGGGGATCTAGGTGGCTACACCTTC
TRBJ2-5	.	13	TRBV7-3	few	CASSSRLGETQYF	TGTGCCAGCAGCTCGAGACTAGGAGAGACCCAGTACTTC
TRBJ1-5	.	15	TRBV28	once	CASSLVQGNNQHQHF	TGTGCCAGCAGTTTGGTTCAGGGAAACAATCAGCACCAGCATTTT
TRBJ2-1	.	19	TRBV4-1	.	CASSQDPGLGQRPYNEQFF	TGCGCCAGCAGCCAAGATCCTGGTCTTGGTCAGCGCCCATACAATGAGCAGTTCTTC
TRBJ1-1	.	14	TRBV7-6	few	CASSAAGMNTEAFF	TGTGCCAGCTCGGCGGCAGGGATGAACACTGAAGCTTTCTTT